This T cell receptor beta chain was observed in a study of blood T cell repertoires in COVID-19. The wider study: Samples representing acute and convalescent COVID-19 were sourced from the United States, Italy and Spain. T cells, B-cell-depleted T cells, or PBMCs provided the cDNA or gDNA that served as material.

Per the original methods: Researchers report that nucleated cell counts were estimated from reference gene primer amplification. TCRdb's table, derived via immunoSEQ multiplex PCR, lists solely in-frame clones and lacks some. V and J calls and clone size are given by that table; D and trimming were obtained from the DNA. In the table there are about 56,000 clones, 75% to 90% of which are singletons. Germline V gene data show CDR1 as MDHEN and CDR2 as SYDVKM. The CDR3 runs to 13 residues. V shed 6 bases, J shed 8 bases, and the junction held 7 bases outside the gene matches. This clone has more than one count but fewer than ten. Seattle enrolled patients during active infection and tracked them longitudinally.

This rearrangement joins TRBV28 to TRBJ1-5, with 7 bases matching TRBD1. The receptor was isolated from a woman aged 55 to 70 with COVID-19, enrolled during active disease. Specimen: peripheral blood. CDR3 residues: CASRIDRVEPQHF. CDR3 nucleotide sequence: TGTGCCAGCAGGATTGACAGGGTAGAGCCCCAGCATTTT.